Below, 9 T cell receptor beta chains from the same sample are listed, as sequenced in a study of T cell responses to AZD1222 COVID-19 vaccine. TCRdb keeps only in-frame clones here, not all; method: immunoSEQ multiplex PCR. Of about 150,000 clones listed, 92% are singletons. Specimen: peripheral blood, collected on day 0 of AZD1222 vaccination. The receptors stem from an adult in good health.

This chain uses TRBV7-2 with TRBJ2-5, with D possibly called TRBD1 or TRBD2 (5 bases each). V dropped 5 bases and J dropped 7 bases, with 17 bases sitting between them. From germline, CDR1 is SGHTA and CDR2 FQGNSA. The CDR3 runs to 14 residues. CDR3: CASSLELGAGTQYF. CDR3 nucleotide sequence: TGTGCCAGCAGCCTCGAACTAGGGGCTGGGACCCAGTACTTC.

This chain joins TRBV20-1 and TRBJ1-1; no reliable D call. Per germline, CDR1 DFQATT and CDR2 SNEGSKA (reference sequence). With 3 bases removed from V and 3 bases from J, the gap between germline ends came to 11 bases. The CDR3 covers 13 residues. CDR3 sequence (DNA): TGCAGTGCTAGTGGGGTTATTGACACTGAAGCTTTCTTT. Its translation: CSASGVIDTEAFF.

The chain combines TRBV29-1 with TRBJ2-7; TRBD2 matches 10 bases. The CDR3 loop spans 13 amino acids. Germline trimming cut 5 bases from V and 5 bases from J; bases unmatched to any gene: 6. The V gene's germline CDR1 is SQVTM and CDR2 ANQGSEA. The CDR3 nucleotides read TGCAGCGTTTCTAGCGGGAGTATCGACGAGCAGTACTTC. Protein: CSVSSGSIDEQYF.

This chain links TRBV25-1 with TRBJ2-1; TRBD2 agrees at 8 bases. The CDR3 runs to 18 residues. Germline V CDR1 and CDR2: MGHDK, SYGVNS. The ends lost 7 bases at V and 0 bases at J; junction bases unmatched: 14. In DNA form, the CDR3 reads TGTGCCAGCACCCCAGCGAGCGGGAGACGTGTCTCCTACAATGAGCAGTTCTTC. Its translation is CASTPASGRRVSYNEQFF. The full variable domain, in which reference TRBV25-1 and TRBJ2-1 provide the parts outside the CDR3, is EADIYQTPRYLVIGTGKKITLECSQTMGHDKMYWYQQDPGMELHLIHYSYGVNSTEKGDLSSESTVSRIRTEHFPLTLESARPSHTSQYLCASTPASGRRVSYNEQFFGPGTRLTVL.

The rearrangement joins TRBV15 to TRBJ2-1; tentatively, D is TRBD1 (6 bases). Per germline, CDR1 LNHNV and CDR2 YYDKDF (reference sequence). This CDR3 comprises 15 residues. Trimming left V 2 bases short and J 3 bases short, with 11 bases between. This chain's CDR3 is CATSRHQGNYNEQFF. In nucleotides, the CDR3 is TGTGCCACCAGCAGACACCAGGGGAACTACAATGAGCAGTTCTTC.

This chain joins TRBV5-5 and TRBJ1-6, with D unclear. The germline V gene has CDR1 SGHKS and CDR2 YYEKEE (reference sequence). This CDR3 region has 15 residues. Trimming removed 0 bases at V and 5 bases at J, with 9 bases between. CDR3 nucleotides: TGTGCCAGCAGCTTGGATCCAGGAAATAATTCACCCCTCCACTTT. Translating it yields CASSLDPGNNSPLHF. The variable domain in full, completed from reference TRBV5-5 and TRBJ1-6, reads DAGVTQSPTHLIKTRGQQVTLRCSPISGHKSVSWYQQVLGQGPQFIFQYYEKEERGRGNFPDRFSARQFPNYSSELNVNALLLGDSALYLCASSLDPGNNSPLHFGNGTRLTVT.

The chain joins TRBV27 to TRBJ2-7, with TRBD2 matching over 8 bases. Trimming took 0 bases from V and 4 from J; bases not matched to a gene: 5. CDR1 is MNHEY, CDR2 SMNVEV, per germline (reference sequence). The CDR3 runs 15 residues. The CDR3 DNA follows: TGTGCCAGCAGTTTATCGGCGGGGGGAGGTTACGAGCAGTACTTC. It yields the protein CASSLSAGGGYEQYF.

This rearrangement joins TRBV4-3 to TRBJ1-5, with TRBD1 as a possible D gene (5 bases). The CDR3 contains 14 residues. The germline CDR1 and CDR2 sequences are LGHNA and YSLEER. Trimming pared 0 bases from V and 7 bases from J, leaving 10 bases between. Written as DNA, the CDR3 is TGCGCCAGCAGCCAAGACTCCGGGGCCCAGCCCCAGCATTTT. It is translated as CASSQDSGAQPQHF.

The rearrangement joins TRBV27 to TRBJ2-1, with 13 bases fitting TRBD2. The J segment lost 3 bases and the V segment lost 5 bases, leaving 7 bases of the junction unmatched. From germline, CDR1 is MNHEY and CDR2 SMNVEV (reference sequence). The CDR3 consists of 17 residues. CDR3 nucleotides: TGTGCCAGCAGTAAAAGCAGGACTAGCGGGAGCTACAATGAGCAGTTCTTC. Its translation: CASSKSRTSGSYNEQFF.